The present T cell receptor beta chain was sequenced within a study of response to subunit inactivated influenza vaccine. Trimming stripped 4 bases from V and 4 bases from J, with 11 bases between. Germline CDR1 and CDR2: SQVTM and ANQGSEA. The CDR3 is 12 residues long. TCRdb re-derived calls from the RT-PCR reads in MiXCR, one entry per CDR3 protein. The sample holds about 650,000 distinct CDR3 sequences; 15% to 18% are singletons and the top ten take around a tenth. This TCR was sampled from a man aged 50 to 59 who received an inactivated influenza vaccine. This specimen consisted of PBMCs from blood, obtained 11 to 12 days after vaccination. The gene calls are TRBV29-1 and TRBJ2-7; the D gene could be TRBD1 or TRBD2 (6 bases each). CDR3 nucleotide sequence: TGCAGCGTTGGGAAGGGGGGATACGAGCAGTACTTC. Amino acid sequence: CSVGKGGYEQYF.